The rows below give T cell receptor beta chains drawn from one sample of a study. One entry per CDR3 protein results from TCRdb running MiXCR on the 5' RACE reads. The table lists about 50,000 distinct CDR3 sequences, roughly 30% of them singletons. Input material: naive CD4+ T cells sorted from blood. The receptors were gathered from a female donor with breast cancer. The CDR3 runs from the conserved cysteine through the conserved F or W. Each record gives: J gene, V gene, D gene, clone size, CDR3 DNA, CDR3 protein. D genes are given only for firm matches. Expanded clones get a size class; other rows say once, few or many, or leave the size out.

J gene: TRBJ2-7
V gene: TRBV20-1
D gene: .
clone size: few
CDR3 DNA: TGCAGTGCTAGAGATGGCCTAGCCGTTTGGGACGAGCAGTACTTC
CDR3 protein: CSARDGLAVWDEQYF

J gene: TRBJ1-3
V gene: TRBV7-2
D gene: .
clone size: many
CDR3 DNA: TGTGCCAGCAGCTTAAAGGTCGGGGGTGGTGGAAACACCATATATTTT
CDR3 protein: CASSLKVGGGGNTIYF

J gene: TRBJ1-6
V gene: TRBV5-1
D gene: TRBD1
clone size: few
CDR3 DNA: TGCGCCAGCAGCTGGGACTCCCCGGGACAGGGAAGTTCACCCCTCCACTTT
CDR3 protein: CASSWDSPGQGSSPLHF

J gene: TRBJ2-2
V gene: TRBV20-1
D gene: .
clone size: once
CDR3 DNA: TGCAGTGCTAGACCCTCGGGCCCCACCGGGGAGCTGTTTTTT
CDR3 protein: CSARPSGPTGELFF

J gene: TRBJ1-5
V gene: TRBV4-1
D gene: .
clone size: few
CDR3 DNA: TGCGCCAGCAGCCAAGGCAGTAGCAATCAGCCCCAGCATTTT
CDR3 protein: CASSQGSSNQPQHF

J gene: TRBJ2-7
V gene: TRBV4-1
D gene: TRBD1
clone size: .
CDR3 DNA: TGCGCCAGCAGCCACCCGGGACAGGGGGCAACTTACGAGCAGTACTTC
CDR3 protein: CASSHPGQGATYEQYF

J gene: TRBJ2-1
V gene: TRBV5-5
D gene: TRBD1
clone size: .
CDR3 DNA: TGTGCCAGCAGCTTGACAGGGGACTCCTACAATGAGCAGTTCTTC
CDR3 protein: CASSLTGDSYNEQFF

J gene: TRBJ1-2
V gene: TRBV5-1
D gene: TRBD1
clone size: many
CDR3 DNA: TGCGCCAGCAGCTTGGCCCAGGGGGCTTCGAACTATGGCTACACCTTC
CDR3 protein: CASSLAQGASNYGYTF

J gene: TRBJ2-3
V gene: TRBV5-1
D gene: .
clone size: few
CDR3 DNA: TGCGCCAGCAGCTTGGCGGGGAGGGATACGCAGTATTTT
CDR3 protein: CASSLAGRDTQYF

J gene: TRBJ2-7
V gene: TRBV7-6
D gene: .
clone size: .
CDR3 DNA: TGTGCCAGCAGCTTAGGCCCCCCGACGGCGGGCCGGGCGGGCGAGCAGTACTTC
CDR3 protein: CASSLGPPTAGRAGEQYF

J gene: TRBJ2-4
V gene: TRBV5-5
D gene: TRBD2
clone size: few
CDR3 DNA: TGTGCCAGCAGCTCTAGCGGGAACCTAGCCAAAAACATTCAGTACTTC
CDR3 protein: CASSSSGNLAKNIQYF

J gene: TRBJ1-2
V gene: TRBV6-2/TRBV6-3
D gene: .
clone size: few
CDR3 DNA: TGTGCCAGCAGTTACTCGAGCGGGGGCTACACCTTC
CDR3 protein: CASSYSSGGYTF

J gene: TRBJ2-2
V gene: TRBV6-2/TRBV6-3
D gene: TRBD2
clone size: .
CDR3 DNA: TGTGCCAGCAGTTACGAAGCGGGAGGGCCGAACACCGGGGAGCTGTTTTTT
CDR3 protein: CASSYEAGGPNTGELFF

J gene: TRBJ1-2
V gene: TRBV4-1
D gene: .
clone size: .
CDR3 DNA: TGCGCCAGCAGCCCCAGGGGTTTACCCTATGGCTACACCTTC
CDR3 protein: CASSPRGLPYGYTF

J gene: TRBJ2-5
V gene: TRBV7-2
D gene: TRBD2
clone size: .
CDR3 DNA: TGTGCCAGCAGCTTGGGGACTAGCGGCCAAGAGACCCAGTACTTC
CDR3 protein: CASSLGTSGQETQYF

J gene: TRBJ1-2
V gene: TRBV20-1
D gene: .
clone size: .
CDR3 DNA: TGCAGTGCTAGCCTACAGACTAATAGATATGGCTACACCTTC
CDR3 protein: CSASLQTNRYGYTF

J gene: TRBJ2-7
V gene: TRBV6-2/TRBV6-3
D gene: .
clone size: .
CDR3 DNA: TGTGCCGGCAGTTACGGGCGCGCCGGGATTGGGGAGCAGTACTTC
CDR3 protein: CAGSYGRAGIGEQYF

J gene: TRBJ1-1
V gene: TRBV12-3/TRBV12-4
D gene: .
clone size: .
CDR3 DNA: TGTGCCAGCAGTTTAGTTCCGCATGCTTTCTTT
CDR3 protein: CASSLVPHAFF

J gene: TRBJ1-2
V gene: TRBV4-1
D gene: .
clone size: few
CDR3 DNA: TGCGCCAGCAGCCAAGTGGGATCCGGCGGTTATGGCTACACCTTC
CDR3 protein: CASSQVGSGGYGYTF

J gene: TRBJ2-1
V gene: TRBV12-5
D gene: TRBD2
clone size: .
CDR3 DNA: TGTGCTAGTGGTTTGGTCACTAGCGGGAGGAGAAATGGGCAGTTCTTC
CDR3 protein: CASGLVTSGRRNGQFF

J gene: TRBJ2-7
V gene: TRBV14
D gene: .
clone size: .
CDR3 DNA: TGTGCCAGCAGCCTTAGATGGTCCTCCTACGAGCAGTACTTC
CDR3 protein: CASSLRWSSYEQYF

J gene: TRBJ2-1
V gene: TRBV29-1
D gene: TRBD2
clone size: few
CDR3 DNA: TGCAGCCTAAGCCTAGCGGGAGGAGGGAATGAGCAGTTCTTC
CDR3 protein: CSLSLAGGGNEQFF

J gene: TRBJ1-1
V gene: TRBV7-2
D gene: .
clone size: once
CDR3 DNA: TGTGCCAGCGGCTTGCCCCCGGCCACTGAAGCTTTCTTT
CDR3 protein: CASGLPPATEAFF

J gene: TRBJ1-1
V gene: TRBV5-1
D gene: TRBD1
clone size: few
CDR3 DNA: TGCGCCAGCAGCGTAGGGGGCGCCGGGAACACTGAAGCTTTCTTT
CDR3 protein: CASSVGGAGNTEAFF

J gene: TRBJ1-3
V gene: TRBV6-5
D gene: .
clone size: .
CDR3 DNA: TGTGCCAGCACCTCGGACCCGGTTTCCGGAAACACCATATATTTT
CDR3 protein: CASTSDPVSGNTIYF

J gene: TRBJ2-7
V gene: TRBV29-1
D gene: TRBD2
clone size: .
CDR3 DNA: TGCAGCGTTGAAAAGCGGGAGGGGACCTACGAGCAGTACTTC
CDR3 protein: CSVEKREGTYEQYF

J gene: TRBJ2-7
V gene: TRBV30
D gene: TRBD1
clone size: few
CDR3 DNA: TGTGCCTGGAACACCGGACAGGGGGTTTACGAGCAGTACTTC
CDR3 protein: CAWNTGQGVYEQYF

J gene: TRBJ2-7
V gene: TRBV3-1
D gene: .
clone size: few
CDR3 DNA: TGTGCCAGCAGCCAAGATAGGTACGAGCAGTACTTC
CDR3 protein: CASSQDRYEQYF